The present T cell receptor beta chain was sequenced within a study of beta chain features in type 1 diabetes (dated by TCRdb to 2016 to 2019). Looking at the study overall: Mean age, gender distribution, total cell number and subset yield did not differ between patients and healthy donors. A total of 90 million to 140 million sorted cells were examined across all samples, and RNA yield correlated strongly with the number of cells per subset. The study compared the TCRB repertoires of sorted circulating CD4+ T cell subsets in recently diagnosed type 1 diabetes patients with those in matched healthy donors. Regulatory and stem cell-like memory subsets were isolated from only 8 patients and roughly 8 healthy donors, whereas naive and central memory subsets came from all 30 or so donors. Overall study results and their limits: In all four CD4+ subsets, TCRB CDR3 length was moderately but significantly shorter in type 1 diabetes patients. PCR might favor shorter templates, but patient and control samples were amplified and corrected together, so any skew would affect both groups equally. HLA sub-analyses involved small numbers of individuals, so any influence of HLA type on TCRB rearrangement remained unresolved. Sequencing cDNA rather than genomic DNA could over-represent highly expressing activated cells, although activation and CD3 levels did not differ between groups. The naive, central memory and regulatory TCRB repertoires appeared to resemble one another more closely among patients than among healthy donors. At VDJ recombination sites, patients with type 1 diabetes made fewer insertions and deleted more nucleotides, a pattern implying thymic rearrangement abnormalities.

The entire amount of isolated RNA was reverse transcribed using the High Capacity cDNA Reverse Transcription Kit, so the sequenced TCRB transcripts were expressed ones. Deep immunoSEQ sequencing was performed on naive, central memory and regulatory T cell samples, with an average of about 3.57 million total reads per sample. Sorted cells were lysed in RLT buffer, and RNA was extracted using DNase-treated RNeasy Micro or Mini kits according to cell number. To prevent cross-contamination, every cell subset was processed on its own, while patient and healthy donor samples were processed together. The immunoSEQ multiplex PCR was used to amplify TCRB sequences from cDNA, generating 87-bp fragments that spanned the CDR3 region. Sequencing of the amplicons was done on the Illumina HiSeq platform. Per the original workflow: PCR bias was corrected computationally using synthetic template baselines, and reads within Hamming distance 2 were collapsed, with unmergeable singletons discarded. Reads were aligned against IMGT so that V, D and J genes, CDR3 length and insertions or deletions at six rearrangement sites could be assigned. Within each subset, clonotype counts were normalized to the number of sorted cells before true diversity and Gini coefficients were calculated with the tcR R package. Repertoire sharing was quantified using the overlap coefficient calculated on TCRB nucleotide sequences. As a proxy for the pre-selection repertoire, out-of-frame TCRB sequences from naive cells were analyzed. TCRdb retrieved this table from immuneACCESS and kept in-frame rearrangements only. Not all clones are present; in checked studies, unresolved V genes account for under half, and no reason is known for the remainder. That table furnishes V, J and clone size, whereas the DNA furnished D and trimming. The sample profile shows about 660,000 clones; 11% to 15% of them were found once. The top ten clones comprise approximately 0.043% of the sample.

The CDR3 runs 17 residues from the cysteine to the phenylalanine. Kept here is only the CDR3 DNA, which spans 51 bases and is read in frame from base 1. The germline V end is reduced by 1 base and the J end by 0 bases; junction bases left unmatched: 6. According to the germline V gene, CDR1 reads SGHRS and CDR2 reads YFSETQ. Each donor gave one peripheral blood draw, about 110 mL on average, collected into heparinised tubes. A BD FACSAria II was used to sort naive, central memory, regulatory and stem cell-like memory CD4+ T cells with a panel that included CD45RO, CCR7, CD25, CD127, CD95 and CD27. Every sorted population had a purity above 95%. PBMCs were isolated right away by Lymphoprep density gradient centrifugation and were stained directly, without culture. Samples were stained and sorted in pairs, with one healthy donor and one patient per experiment, so that batch effects were minimized. To note about this clone: The specificity of this receptor is unknown. Per-base qualities were not stored, and no clone one base away is much larger.

The chain joins TRBV5-1 to TRBJ1-4, with 7 middle bases fitting TRBD1. The sequence was collected from a man younger than 30 with type 1 diabetes. Sequenced sample: naive CD4+ T cells from blood. In the paper's terms, the cell subset or site label means: true naive CD4+ T cells. The CDR3 reads as follows: CASSLLGTAATNEKLFF. Here is the DNA: TGCGCCAGCAGCTTGCTGGGGACAGCTGCAACTAATGAAAAACTGTTTTTT.